The rows below give T cell receptor beta chains drawn from one sample of a study of cytomegalovirus exposure and HLA in healthy donors. This table comes from immunoSEQ multiplex PCR, and its TCRdb copy is limited to in-frame clones, with some not included. The sample shows 150,000 to 200,000 clones, approximately 80% of them seen only once. Material for sequencing was PBMCs. The receptors were sampled from a male donor in good health and CMV-seronegative. Both conserved end residues are part of each CDR3. D genes are given only for firm matches. Rows may omit the clone size; those that give it use once, few, many or a size class.

TGCGCCAGCAGCCCACGACTAGCGGTGTACAATGAGCAGTTCTTC	CASSPRLAVYNEQFF	-	TRBV5-1	TRBD2	TRBJ2-1	15
TGTGCCAGCAGCTTGACTAGCCCCGGGGAGCTGTTTTTT	CASSLTSPGELFF	-	TRBV7-9	TRBD2	TRBJ2-2	13
TGTGCCAGCAGCTTAGAGTTTAAGGGACAGTCAGTTTACGAGCAGTACTTC	CASSLEFKGQSVYEQYF	-	TRBV7-4	TRBD1	TRBJ2-7	17
TGTGCCAGCAGCTCCGGGGTCACTTACAATGAGCAGTTCTTC	CASSSGVTYNEQFF	-	TRBV7-9	-	TRBJ2-1	14
TGCGCCAGCAGCCAAGCGGCACTAGCGGGTCCCTACGAGCAGTACTTC	CASSQAALAGPYEQYF	few	TRBV4-3	TRBD2	TRBJ2-7	16
TGTGCCAGCAGCCCGGGGTCCTCTGGAAACACCATATATTTT	CASSPGSSGNTIYF	few	TRBV7-6	-	TRBJ1-3	14
TGTGCCAGCAGCTTAGGTCCCGGCTCTGGGGCCAACGTCCTGACTTTC	CASSLGPGSGANVLTF	-	TRBV7-2	-	TRBJ2-6	16
TGTGCCAGCACAGGGGCCGGAGGAGAGACCCAGTACTTC	CASTGAGGETQYF	-	TRBV6-6	-	TRBJ2-5	13
TGTGCCACCAGTAGGACAGGGAGGGACTATGGCTACACCTTC	CATSRTGRDYGYTF	once	TRBV15	TRBD1	TRBJ1-2	14
TGTGCCAGTAGTACCCCCCGGGATCACACTGAAGCTTTCTTT	CASSTPRDHTEAFF	-	TRBV19	-	TRBJ1-1	14
TGTGCCAGCAGCTTGGTATACACCGGGGAGCTGTTTTTT	CASSLVYTGELFF	-	TRBV5-4	-	TRBJ2-2	13
TGTGCCAGCAGCGGCGGGACAGCACTATATCAGCCCCAGCATTTT	CASSGGTALYQPQHF	-	TRBV5-6	TRBD1	TRBJ1-5	15
TGTGCCAGCAGTTTATCCGCCGGGACAGGGAGTAGGCGAAACACCATATATTTT	CASSLSAGTGSRRNTIYF	-	TRBV28	TRBD1	TRBJ1-3	18
TGTGCCAGCCTCCTCGCCGGGACTCACCGTTTAGAGACCCAGTACTTC	CASLLAGTHRLETQYF	once	TRBV28	-	TRBJ2-5	16
TGCAGCGTGAGTGTAGCGGGGGGAGTAGATACGCAGTATTTT	CSVSVAGGVDTQYF	-	TRBV29-1	TRBD2	TRBJ2-3	14
TGCGCCAGCAGCTGGGTCGGGACAGGGGGAGAGACCCAGTACTTC	CASSWVGTGGETQYF	-	TRBV5-1	TRBD1	TRBJ2-5	15
TGTGCCAGCAGCTTAGACAGCCCCTACGAGCAGTACTTC	CASSLDSPYEQYF	-	TRBV5-4	-	TRBJ2-7	13
TGTGCCAGCAGCTCTGGCAACCGTGAGCAGTTCTTC	CASSSGNREQFF	-	TRBV7-6	-	TRBJ2-1	12
TGTGCCAGCTCACCGATTGGCAGGCGCGAGACAGATACGCAGTATTTT	CASSPIGRRETDTQYF	-	TRBV18	-	TRBJ2-3	16
TGTGCCAGCAGTTATCAGGGAACGAACACTGAAGCTTTCTTT	CASSYQGTNTEAFF	-	TRBV7-9	-	TRBJ1-1	14
TGTGCCAGCAGCGTAACAGGGAGTTTGTCTGGAAACACCATATATTTT	CASSVTGSLSGNTIYF	-	TRBV9	-	TRBJ1-3	16
TGTGCCTGGGCCCAGGGGGCGCAGGGAAACACCATATATTTT	CAWAQGAQGNTIYF	-	TRBV30	TRBD1	TRBJ1-3	14
TGCGCCAGCAGCCAGGAAGGGGGCGCCGGATACAATGAGCAGTTCTTC	CASSQEGGAGYNEQFF	-	TRBV4-3	TRBD1	TRBJ2-1	16
TGTGCCAGCAGTTTATCCCTCAGCCAAGAGACCCAGTACTTC	CASSLSLSQETQYF	-	TRBV27	-	TRBJ2-5	14
TGCGCCAGCAAAACGGACAGGGTTAAAAACATTCAGTACTTC	CASKTDRVKNIQYF	-	TRBV10-2	TRBD1	TRBJ2-4	14
TGCGCCAGCAGCCCTAGCGGGTTCGCTAACTATGGCTACACCTTC	CASSPSGFANYGYTF	-	TRBV5-1	-	TRBJ1-2	15
TGTGCCAGTAGTACTAGACAGGGAGAGGGCTACAATGAGCAGTTCTTC	CASSTRQGEGYNEQFF	-	TRBV19	TRBD1	TRBJ2-1	16
TGTGCTAGTGGTTCGGGACTAGCGGCTACAGATACGCAGTATTTT	CASGSGLAATDTQYF	-	TRBV12-5	TRBD2	TRBJ2-3	15
TGTGCCAGCAGTCAGGGGACAGGCGTCAATTATGGCTACACCTTC	CASSQGTGVNYGYTF	-	TRBV7-2	TRBD1	TRBJ1-2	15
TGTGCCAGCAGTTCCGCGGATCTAGCGGGAGTTGTTGGTGAGCAGTTCTTC	CASSSADLAGVVGEQFF	-	TRBV27	TRBD2	TRBJ2-1	17
TGTGCCAGCAGCTTAGACGGGGTCAACACTGAAGCTTTCTTT	CASSLDGVNTEAFF	-	TRBV11-3	-	TRBJ1-1	14
TGTGCCAGCAGCCAAGACCTAGCGGGGGGGTTCCCTACAGATACGCAGTATTTT	CASSQDLAGGFPTDTQYF	-	TRBV14	TRBD2	TRBJ2-3	18
TGTGCCAGCTCACTAGCGGGGTACACCGGGGAGCTGTTTTTT	CASSLAGYTGELFF	-	TRBV2	TRBD2	TRBJ2-2	14
TGTGCCAGCAGCTTTAGCGGTCAAGAGACCCAGTACTTC	CASSFSGQETQYF	few	TRBV5-4	-	TRBJ2-5	13
TGCGCCAGCAGCCCTCATCTAGCGGCCAAAAACATTCAGTACTTC	CASSPHLAAKNIQYF	once	TRBV4-3	-	TRBJ2-4	15
TGCAGCGTTGGGAAGGGAGGCTCCTACAATGAGCAGTTCTTC	CSVGKGGSYNEQFF	-	TRBV29-1	-	TRBJ2-1	14
TGTGCCATGAGGGGACAGGGTCCCAACACCGGGGAGCTGTTTTTT	CAMRGQGPNTGELFF	-	TRBV10-3	TRBD1	TRBJ2-2	15
TGTGCCAGCAGACGTACCGGGACAGAGGGCACTGAAGCCTTCTTT	CASRRTGTEGTEAFF	-	TRBV6-6	TRBD1	TRBJ1-1	15
TGTGCCACCTCGGACCACAGGGGTGGCGAGCAGTACTTC	CATSDHRGGEQYF	-	TRBV25-1	TRBD1	TRBJ2-7	13
TGTGCCAGCAGTGATCCAGGGGCGCTTAAAAACATTCAGTACTTC	CASSDPGALKNIQYF	-	TRBV6-1	-	TRBJ2-4	15
TGTGCCAGCAGCGTCCGTGGGCAGTCCTCCTACAATGAGCAGTTCTTC	CASSVRGQSSYNEQFF	-	TRBV9	-	TRBJ2-1	16
TGTGCCATCAGTGTGGACAGGGTGGGCACTGAAGCTTTCTTT	CAISVDRVGTEAFF	-	TRBV10-3	TRBD1	TRBJ1-1	14
TGTGCCAGCAGCTTGACAGGGGGCCGGGGGCACCGGGAGCTGTTTTTT	CASSLTGGRGHRELFF	-	TRBV7-9	TRBD1	TRBJ2-2	16
TGCGCCAGCAGCTGGACTAGTTCCTACAATGAGCAGTTCTTC	CASSWTSSYNEQFF	-	TRBV5-1	TRBD2	TRBJ2-1	14
TGTGCCAGCAGTCCAGGCTCAACTAATGAAAAACTGTTTTTT	CASSPGSTNEKLFF	few	TRBV28	-	TRBJ1-4	14
TGCGCCAGCAGCCAAGACCGCTATGGCTACACCTTC	CASSQDRYGYTF	-	TRBV4-3	-	TRBJ1-2	12
TGTGCCAGCAGCGTAGATGGTAGATTCGAGCAGTACTTC	CASSVDGRFEQYF	-	TRBV9	-	TRBJ2-7	13
TGTGCCAGCAGTCCACCCGGACTAGCGGGGGTCGTCGCAGATACGCAGTATTTT	CASSPPGLAGVVADTQYF	-	TRBV28	TRBD2	TRBJ2-3	18
TGTGCCAGCTCACCACCCACAGGGCTCCCCACGAACACTGAAGCTTTCTTT	CASSPPTGLPTNTEAFF	-	TRBV18	-	TRBJ1-1	17
TGTGCCAGCAGGTCTTCTAACTATGGCTACACCTTC	CASRSSNYGYTF	few	TRBV6-5	-	TRBJ1-2	12
TGTGCCAGCAGCTTAGAGGGGACTAGGGAAGGCGAGCAGTACTTC	CASSLEGTREGEQYF	-	TRBV7-9	TRBD2	TRBJ2-7	15
TGTGCCAGCAGTGAAAAACCCAGCAGGGAAAAGAAGTCCCAGCATTTT	CASSEKPSREKKSQHF	-	TRBV25-1	-	TRBJ1-5	16
TGTGCCAGCAGCTTTAGGACAGCCGAAAAACTGTTTTTT	CASSFRTAEKLFF	few	TRBV7-2	-	TRBJ1-4	13
TGTGCCAGCAGTTACCAGGGTCTGAATGAAAAACTGTTTTTT	CASSYQGLNEKLFF	-	TRBV6-6	-	TRBJ1-4	14
TGTGCCAGCAGCCTCGGGACAGGGACCGTCCACGAGCAGTACTTC	CASSLGTGTVHEQYF	-	TRBV9	TRBD1	TRBJ2-7	15
TGTGCCAGCAGCTTAAGCGACTTATCGAACACTGAAGCTTTCTTT	CASSLSDLSNTEAFF	once	TRBV7-2	-	TRBJ1-1	15
TGTGCCAGTCGCTACACAGGGGCCTCCTACGAGCAGTACTTC	CASRYTGASYEQYF	-	TRBV19	TRBD1	TRBJ2-7	14
TGTGCCAGCAGCCCATCCGGGACTAGCACAGATACGCAGTATTTT	CASSPSGTSTDTQYF	-	TRBV7-3	-	TRBJ2-3	15